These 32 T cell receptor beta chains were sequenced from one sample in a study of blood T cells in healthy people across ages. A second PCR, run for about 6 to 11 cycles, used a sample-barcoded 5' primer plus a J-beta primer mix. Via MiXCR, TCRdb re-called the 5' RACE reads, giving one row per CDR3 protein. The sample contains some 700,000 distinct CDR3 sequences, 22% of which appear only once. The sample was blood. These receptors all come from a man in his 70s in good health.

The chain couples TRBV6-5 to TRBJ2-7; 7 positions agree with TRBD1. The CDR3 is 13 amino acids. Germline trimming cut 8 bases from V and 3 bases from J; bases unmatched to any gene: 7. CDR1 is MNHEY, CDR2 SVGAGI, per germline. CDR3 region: CASGRDRNYEQYF. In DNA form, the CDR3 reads TGTGCCAGCGGCCGGGACAGAAACTACGAGCAGTACTTC.

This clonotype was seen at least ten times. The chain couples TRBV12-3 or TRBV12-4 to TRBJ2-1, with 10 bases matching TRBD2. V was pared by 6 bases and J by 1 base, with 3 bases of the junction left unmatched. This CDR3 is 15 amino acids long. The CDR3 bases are TGTGCCAGCAGCCGACTAGCGGGTTCCTACAATGAGCAGTTCTTC. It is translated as CASSRLAGSYNEQFF.

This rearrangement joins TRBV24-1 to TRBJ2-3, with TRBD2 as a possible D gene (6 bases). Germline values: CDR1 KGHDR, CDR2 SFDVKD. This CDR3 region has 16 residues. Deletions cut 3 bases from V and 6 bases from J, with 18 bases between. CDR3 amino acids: CATSDGGYPARDTQYF. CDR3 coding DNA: TGTGCCACCAGTGATGGAGGGTATCCCGCACGTGATACGCAGTATTTT.

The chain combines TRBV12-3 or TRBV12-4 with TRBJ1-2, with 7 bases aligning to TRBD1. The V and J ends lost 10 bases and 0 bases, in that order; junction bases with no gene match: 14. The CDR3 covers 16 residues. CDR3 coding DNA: TGTGCCATCACCACCATCCCAGGGACAGCTAACTATGGCTACACCTTC. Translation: CAITTIPGTANYGYTF.

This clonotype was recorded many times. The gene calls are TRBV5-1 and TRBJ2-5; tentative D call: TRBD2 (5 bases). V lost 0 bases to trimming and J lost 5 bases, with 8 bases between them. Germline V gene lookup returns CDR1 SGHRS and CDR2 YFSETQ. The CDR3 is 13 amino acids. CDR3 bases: TGCGCCAGCAGCTTGGTGCTAGCCGAGACCCAGTACTTC. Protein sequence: CASSLVLAETQYF.

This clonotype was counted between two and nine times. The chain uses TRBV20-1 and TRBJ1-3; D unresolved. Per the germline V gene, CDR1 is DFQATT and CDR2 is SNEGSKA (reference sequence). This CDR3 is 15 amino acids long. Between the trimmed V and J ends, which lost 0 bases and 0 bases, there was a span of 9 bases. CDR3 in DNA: TGCAGTGCTAGAGATAGCGGGGTCTCTGGAAACACCATATATTTT. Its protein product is CSARDSGVSGNTIYF.

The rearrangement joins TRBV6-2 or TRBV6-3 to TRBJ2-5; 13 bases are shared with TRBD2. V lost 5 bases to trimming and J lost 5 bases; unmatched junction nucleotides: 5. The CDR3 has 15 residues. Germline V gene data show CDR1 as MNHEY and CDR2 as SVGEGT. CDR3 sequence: CASSRTSGSMETQYF. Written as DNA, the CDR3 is TGTGCCAGCAGTCGGACTAGCGGGAGTATGGAGACCCAGTACTTC.

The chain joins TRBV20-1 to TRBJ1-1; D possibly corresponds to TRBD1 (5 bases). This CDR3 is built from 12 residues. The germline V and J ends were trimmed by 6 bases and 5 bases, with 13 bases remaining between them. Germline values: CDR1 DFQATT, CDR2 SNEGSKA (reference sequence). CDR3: CSANGGATEAFF. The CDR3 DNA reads TGCAGTGCCAACGGAGGGGCGACTGAAGCTTTCTTT.

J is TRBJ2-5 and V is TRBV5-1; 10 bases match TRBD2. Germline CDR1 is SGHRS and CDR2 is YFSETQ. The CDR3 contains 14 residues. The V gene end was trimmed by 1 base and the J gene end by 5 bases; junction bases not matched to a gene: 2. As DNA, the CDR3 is TGCGCCAGCAGCTTGTTGACTAGCGGGGAGACCCAGTACTTC. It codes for CASSLLTSGETQYF.

The CDR3 nucleotides read TGCAGTGCTAAGCTACTAGCGGGAGGGCCCAATGAGCAGTTCTTC. Protein: CSAKLLAGGPNEQFF. This sequence joins TRBV20-1 and TRBJ2-1, with 13 bases that match TRBD2. The CDR3 length is 15 residues. Germline loops: CDR1 DFQATT, CDR2 SNEGSKA (reference sequence). Trimming took 4 bases from V and 6 from J; bases not matched to a gene: 6.

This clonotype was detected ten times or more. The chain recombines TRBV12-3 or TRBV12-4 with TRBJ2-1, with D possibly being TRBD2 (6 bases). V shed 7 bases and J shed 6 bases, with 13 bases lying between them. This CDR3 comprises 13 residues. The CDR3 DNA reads TGTGCCAGCAAAGTGGGGGGAAGCAATGAGCAGTTCTTC. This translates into CASKVGGSNEQFF.

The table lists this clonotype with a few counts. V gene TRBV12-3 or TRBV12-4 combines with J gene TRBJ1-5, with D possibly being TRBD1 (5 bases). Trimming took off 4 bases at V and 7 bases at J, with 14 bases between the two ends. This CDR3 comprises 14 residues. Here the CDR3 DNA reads TGTGCCAGCAGTTCCCCCAGGGAGGGCCAGCCCCAGCATTTT. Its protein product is CASSSPREGQPQHF.

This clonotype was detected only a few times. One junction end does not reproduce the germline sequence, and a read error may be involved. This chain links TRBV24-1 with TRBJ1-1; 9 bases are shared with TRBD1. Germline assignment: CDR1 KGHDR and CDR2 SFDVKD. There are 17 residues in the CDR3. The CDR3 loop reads CASSDSGTGPSGTEAFF. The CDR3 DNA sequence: TGTGCCTCCAGTGATTCCGGGACAGGGCCTAGTGGAACTGAAGCTTTCTTT.

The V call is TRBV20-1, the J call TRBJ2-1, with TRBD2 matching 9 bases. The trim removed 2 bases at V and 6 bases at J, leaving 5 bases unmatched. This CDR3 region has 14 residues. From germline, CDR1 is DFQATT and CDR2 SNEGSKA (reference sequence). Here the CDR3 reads CSARRTTSGNEQFF. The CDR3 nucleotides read TGCAGTGCTAGAAGAACGACTAGCGGCAATGAGCAGTTCTTC.

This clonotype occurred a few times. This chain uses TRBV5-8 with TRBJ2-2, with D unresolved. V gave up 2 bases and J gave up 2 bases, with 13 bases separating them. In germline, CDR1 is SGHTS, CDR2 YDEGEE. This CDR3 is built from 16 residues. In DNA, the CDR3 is TGTGCCAGCAGCTTTTTGTCGACCGATAACACCGGGGAGCTGTTTTTT. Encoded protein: CASSFLSTDNTGELFF.

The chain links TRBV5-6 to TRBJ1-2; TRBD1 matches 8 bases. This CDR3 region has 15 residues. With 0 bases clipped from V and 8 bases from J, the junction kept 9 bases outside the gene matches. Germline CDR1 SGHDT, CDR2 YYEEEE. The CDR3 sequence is CASSLGPGGFRGYTF. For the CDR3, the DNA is TGTGCCAGCAGCTTGGGCCCAGGGGGCTTTAGAGGCTACACCTTC.

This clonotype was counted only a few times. Here the CDR3 DNA reads TGTGCCATCAGTGAGAATCCTTCCTACGAGCAGTACGTC. This encodes CAISENPSYEQYV. The chain joins TRBV10-3 to TRBJ2-1, with D unresolved. The last part of the DNA fits TRBJ2-7 better; the J call may be wrong. There are 13 residues in the CDR3. Germline V lookup: CDR1 ENHRY, CDR2 SYGVKD.

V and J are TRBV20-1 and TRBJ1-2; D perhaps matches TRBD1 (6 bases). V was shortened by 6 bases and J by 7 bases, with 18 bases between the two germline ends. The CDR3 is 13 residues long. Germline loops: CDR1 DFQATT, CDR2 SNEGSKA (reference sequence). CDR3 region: CSALGAGEIGYTF. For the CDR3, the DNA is TGCAGTGCCCTCGGCGCAGGGGAGATTGGCTACACCTTC.

DNA for the CDR3: TGCGCCAGCAGCCCAAGGGCCACTACCGAGACCCAGTACTTC. Encoded protein: CASSPRATTETQYF. This chain links TRBV5-1 with TRBJ2-5, with D unresolved. V was clipped by 4 bases and J by 5 bases, with 15 bases between them. Looked up from germline, CDR1 is SGHRS and CDR2 is YFSETQ. The CDR3 consists of 14 residues.

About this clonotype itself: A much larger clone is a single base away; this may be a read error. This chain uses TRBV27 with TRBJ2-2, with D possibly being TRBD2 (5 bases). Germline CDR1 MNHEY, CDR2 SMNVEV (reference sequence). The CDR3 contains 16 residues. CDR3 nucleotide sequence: TGTGCCAGCAGTTTCGGACGAGATAGCAACACCGGGGAGCTGCTTTTT. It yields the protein CASSFGRDSNTGELLF.

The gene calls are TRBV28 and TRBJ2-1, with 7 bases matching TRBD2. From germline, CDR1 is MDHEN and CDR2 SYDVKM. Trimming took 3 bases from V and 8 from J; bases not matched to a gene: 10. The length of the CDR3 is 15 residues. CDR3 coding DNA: TGTGCCAGCAGTTTTGCCGGGACTATACAGCATGAGCAGTTCTTC. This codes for CASSFAGTIQHEQFF.

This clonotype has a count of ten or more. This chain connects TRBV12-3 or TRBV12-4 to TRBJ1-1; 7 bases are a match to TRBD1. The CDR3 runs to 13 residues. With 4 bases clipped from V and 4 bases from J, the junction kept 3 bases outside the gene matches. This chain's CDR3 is CASSYQGGTEAFF. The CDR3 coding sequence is TGTGCCAGCAGTTACCAGGGGGGCACTGAAGCTTTCTTT.

The CDR3, as DNA: TGTGCCAGCAGATACACCTTGGACAGCCAAGAGACCCAGTACTTC. It specifies CASRYTLDSQETQYF. The rearrangement joins TRBV7-9 to TRBJ2-5, with D maybe TRBD1 (6 bases). Germline lookup yields CDR1 SEHNR and CDR2 FQNEAQ (reference sequence). The ends were cut back, 6 bases at V and 1 base at J, with 15 bases in the middle. The CDR3 loop spans 15 amino acids. The full variable domain, with the rest looked up from reference TRBV7-9 and TRBJ2-5, is DTGVSQNPRHKITKRGQNVTFRCDPISEHNRLYWYRQTLGQGPEFLTYFQNEAQLEKSRLLSDRFSAERPKGSFSTLEIQRTEQGDSAMYLCASRYTLDSQETQYFGPGTRLLVL.

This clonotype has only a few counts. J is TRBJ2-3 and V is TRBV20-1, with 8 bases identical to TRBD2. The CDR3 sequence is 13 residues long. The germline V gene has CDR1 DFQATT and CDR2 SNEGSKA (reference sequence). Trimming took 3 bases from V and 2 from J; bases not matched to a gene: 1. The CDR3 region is CSASSGNTDTQYF. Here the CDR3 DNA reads TGCAGTGCTAGTAGCGGGAACACAGATACGCAGTATTTT.

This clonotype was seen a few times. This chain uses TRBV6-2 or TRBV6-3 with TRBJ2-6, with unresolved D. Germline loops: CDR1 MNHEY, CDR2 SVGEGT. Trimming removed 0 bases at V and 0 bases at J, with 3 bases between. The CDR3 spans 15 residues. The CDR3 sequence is CASSYSVSGANVLTF. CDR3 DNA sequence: TGTGCCAGCAGTTACTCAGTCTCTGGGGCCAACGTCCTGACTTTC.

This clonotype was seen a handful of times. CDR3 nucleotides: TGCGCCAGCAGCTTAGACCCGGGACAGGGGGCCTACGAGCAGTACTTC. It yields the protein CASSLDPGQGAYEQYF. The rearrangement uses TRBV5-1 and TRBJ2-7; TRBD1 agrees at 11 bases. The V gene's germline CDR1 is SGHRS and CDR2 YFSETQ. V was clipped by 2 bases and J by 2 bases; unmatched bases: 6. CDR3 size: 16 residues.

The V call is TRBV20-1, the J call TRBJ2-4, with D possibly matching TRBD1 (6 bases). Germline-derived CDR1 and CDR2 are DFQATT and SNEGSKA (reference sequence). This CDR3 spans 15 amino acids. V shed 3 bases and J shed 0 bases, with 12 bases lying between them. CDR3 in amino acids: CSASPGASAKNIQYF. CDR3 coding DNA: TGCAGTGCTAGCCCAGGGGCTTCAGCCAAAAACATTCAGTACTTC.

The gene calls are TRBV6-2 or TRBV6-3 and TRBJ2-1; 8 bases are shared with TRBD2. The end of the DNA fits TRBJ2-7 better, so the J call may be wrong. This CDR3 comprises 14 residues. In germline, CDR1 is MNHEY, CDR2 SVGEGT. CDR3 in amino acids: CASVTSERAHEQYF. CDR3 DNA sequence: TGTGCCAGCGTGACTAGCGAAAGGGCCCACGAGCAGTACTTC.

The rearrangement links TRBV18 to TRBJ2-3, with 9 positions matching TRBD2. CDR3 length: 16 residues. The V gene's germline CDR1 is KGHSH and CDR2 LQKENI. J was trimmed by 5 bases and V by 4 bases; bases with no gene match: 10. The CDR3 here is CASSHLAGGPGDTQYF. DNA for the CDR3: TGTGCCAGCTCACACCTGGCGGGAGGGCCGGGAGATACGCAGTATTTT.

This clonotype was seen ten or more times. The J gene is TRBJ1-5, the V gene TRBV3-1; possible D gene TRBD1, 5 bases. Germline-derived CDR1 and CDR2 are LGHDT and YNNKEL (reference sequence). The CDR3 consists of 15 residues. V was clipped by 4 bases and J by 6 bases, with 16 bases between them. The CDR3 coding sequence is TGTGCCAGCAGCCCAGGGAGGGGAGTCACTCAGCCCCAGCATTTT. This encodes CASSPGRGVTQPQHF.

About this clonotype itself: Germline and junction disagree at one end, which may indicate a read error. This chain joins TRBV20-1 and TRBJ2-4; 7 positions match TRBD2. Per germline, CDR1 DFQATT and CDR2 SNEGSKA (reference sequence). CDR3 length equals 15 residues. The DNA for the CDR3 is TGCAGTCCTAGACCGGGACCATCGGGAGGTGACATTCAGTACTTC. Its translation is CSPRPGPSGGDIQYF.

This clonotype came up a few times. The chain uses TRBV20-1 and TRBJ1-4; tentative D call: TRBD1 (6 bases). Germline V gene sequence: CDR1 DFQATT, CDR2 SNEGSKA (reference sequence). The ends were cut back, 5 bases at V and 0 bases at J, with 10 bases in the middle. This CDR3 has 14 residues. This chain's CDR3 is CSARTGTTNEKLFF. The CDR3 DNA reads TGCAGTGCTCGTACAGGGACAACTAATGAAAAACTGTTTTTT.